This section outlines one T cell receptor (beta chain) sequence together with its context. No antigen is known for it. The data originate from a study of post-analysis software for immune sequencing data. Study-level background: In terms of disease course, relapsing-remitting, secondary progressive and progressive-relapsing multiple sclerosis were included. Findings and limits, study-wide: Versus controls, multiple sclerosis patients showed significantly lower diversity (normalized Chao1). Patients used about five TRBV segments, including TRBV5-6, TRBV5-1 and TRBV20-1, more often than controls.

The CDR3 is 14 amino acids. Germline values: CDR1 SGHTA, CDR2 FQGNSA. Losses at the gene ends were 5 bases for V and 8 bases for J; bases not matched to a gene: 8. Unique molecular identifiers were carried by the TCR beta cDNA libraries. TCRdb processed the PCR reads anew with MiXCR; each CDR3 protein has one entry. The sample holds more than 350,000 distinct CDR3 sequences; roughly 38% are singletons and the top ten take approximately 7.1%. The receptor was derived from a girl aged 2 to 9 with multiple sclerosis. Sequencing used blood. The chain couples TRBV7-2 to TRBJ1-2, with 10 bases identical to TRBD1. For the CDR3, the DNA is TGTGCCAGCAGCGCCCTGACAGGGGGCGACGGCTACACCTTC. Translated: CASSALTGGDGYTF.